This T cell receptor (beta chain) was obtained from a study of cytomegalovirus exposure and HLA in healthy donors. This CDR3 region has 14 residues. The V gene's germline CDR1 is SGHTA and CDR2 FQGNSA. V was pared by 7 bases and J by 1 base, with 10 bases between. The repertoire was sequenced with immunoSEQ multiplex PCR; TCRdb's copy has only in-frame clones and lacks some. The table includes about 120,000 clones, roughly 84% detected once. This receptor was identified in a woman in her 30s in good health and CMV-seronegative. This sequence joins TRBV7-2 and TRBJ2-2; D may be TRBD1 (5 bases). The sequencing sample was made of PBMCs. Written as DNA, the CDR3 is TGTGCCAGCAATCAGGGAAGGAACACCGGGGAGCTGTTTTTT. This gives the protein CASNQGRNTGELFF.